The 3 T cell receptor beta chains in this list originate from one sample, sequenced in a study of OX40 agonist ivuxolimab in advanced cancers. Profiling relied on immunoSEQ multiplex PCR, and the TCRdb table lists in-frame clones only, not all of them. The sample has fewer than 70,000 clones; roughly 88% are singletons. Sequenced here: CD4+ or CD8+ T cells sorted from blood, sampled in a trial of the OX40 agonist ivuxolimab. All receptors come from an adult with an advanced solid tumor such as melanoma, head and neck, liver or kidney cancer.

The chain couples TRBV4-1 to TRBJ2-3; a possible D gene is TRBD1 (6 bases). Germline V gives CDR1 MGHRA, CDR2 YSYEKL. The length of the CDR3 is 16 residues. The V end lost 0 bases, the J end lost 2 bases, and 12 bases lay between the germline ends. CDR3 in amino acids: CASSQEDLGATDTQYF. CDR3 sequence (DNA): TGCGCCAGCAGCCAAGAGGATCTGGGGGCCACAGATACGCAGTATTTT.

The chain joins TRBV4-1 to TRBJ1-1; tentatively, D is TRBD1 (5 bases). V was pared by 0 bases and J by 8 bases, with 16 bases between. Germline CDR1 reads MGHRA; CDR2 reads YSYEKL. This CDR3 is 15 amino acids long. For the CDR3, the DNA is TGCGCCAGCAGCCAAGAAGATATCGAGACAGACGAAGCTTTCTTT. Translated, it gives CASSQEDIETDEAFF.

This clone has just a few counts. This chain joins TRBV2 and TRBJ1-3, with 7 nucleotides matching TRBD1. J gave up 0 bases and V 6 bases, and 17 bases lay outside the gene matches. CDR3 length equals 19 residues. The germline gives CDR1 SNHLY, CDR2 FYNNEI. In nucleotides, the CDR3 is TGTGCCAGCAGGGGGGTGACAGGGTATTCTGGCAGCTCTGGAAACACCATATATTTT. Residues: CASRGVTGYSGSSGNTIYF.